This T cell receptor (beta chain) was obtained from a study of Ad26.COV2.S vaccination and SARS-CoV-2 variants. Regarding the study as a whole: Substantial breadth was reported for post-vaccination spike-specific CD8+ and CD4+ T cells.

Some clones are missing from TCRdb's copy, which holds only in-frame ones; the method was immunoSEQ multiplex PCR. Of around 450,000 clones listed, 90% were seen once; the top ten hold approximately 4.3%. The germline V gene has CDR1 MRHNA and CDR2 SNTAGT. The CDR3 has 13 amino acids. With 3 bases removed from V and 6 bases from J, the gap between germline ends came to 9 bases. With respect to this clone: Its antigen is currently unknown.

The treatment denotes: about 20 received Ad26.COV2.S at low or high dose, single or two shots; several received placebo; per-sample allocation not given. Specimens were obtained on day 63 following the first vaccine or placebo injection. The chain employs TRBV6-4 and TRBJ2-1, with D perhaps matching TRBD2 (6 bases). The sample consisted of peripheral blood, taken in a trial of Ad26.COV2.S vaccine versus placebo. This clonotype was obtained from a person between 18 and 59 years old who received the Ad26.COV2.S COVID-19 vaccine or a placebo. In nucleotides, the CDR3 is TGTGCCAGCAGTGAATCGGGGGTCAATGAGCAGTTCTTC. Its translation is CASSESGVNEQFF.